This entry features one T cell receptor (beta chain) sequence. This sample was included in a study of T cells expressing NK-cell markers. Study-wide background: Seropositivity for HCMV was found in most of the eight sequenced donors, with one seronegative.

Looked up from germline, CDR1 is MNHNS and CDR2 is SASEGT. This CDR3 comprises 17 residues. cDNA encoding TCR beta was synthesized via 5'RACE template switching incorporating UMIs. No DNA is given; TCRdb re-called the 5' RACE reads and lists each CDR3 protein once. The ten most abundant clones cover around 4.9% of a sample with hundreds of thousands of distinct CDR3 sequences. This clonotype was obtained from a man aged 18 to 69 in good health. The sample taken for sequencing was blood T cells: a sorted CD56 or NKG2C T cell subset, CD4+ or CD8+ T cells, or bulk PBMC T cells (not recorded which). The rearrangement links TRBV6-1 to TRBJ1-5; TCRdb selects TRBD1, and the lack of DNA leaves this call unchecked. The chain's CDR3 is CASTRPRGEVSNQPQHF.